The rows below give T cell receptor beta chains drawn from one sample of a study of T cells after yellow fever vaccination. MiXCR, applied by TCRdb to the 5' RACE reads, yields one record per CDR3 protein. The sample includes 230,000 or so distinct CDR3 sequences, about 3.5% of them seen just once. Sequences were derived from PBMCs, sampled 15 days after the yellow fever booster vaccination. These receptors came from a man between 18 and 35 years old who received the YFV17D yellow fever vaccine. Both conserved end residues are part of each CDR3. A D gene is named only where the DNA matches it firmly. Not all rows give a size; the values are once, few, many and, for expanded clones, a class.

D gene	clone size	V gene	CDR3 length	J gene	CDR3 DNA	CDR3 protein
TRBD2	many	TRBV5-6	13	TRBJ2-3	TGTGCCAGCCGGACTAGTCACACAGATACGCAGTATTTT	CASRTSHTDTQYF
TRBD2	many	TRBV6-5	16	TRBJ2-1	TGTGCCAGCAGTTCCGATACTAGCGGGGGGGTCAATGAGCAGTTCTTC	CASSSDTSGGVNEQFF
NA	many	TRBV4-3	14	TRBJ1-6	TGCGCCAGCAGCCGAAACCCTTATAATTCACCCCTCCACTTT	CASSRNPYNSPLHF
NA	few	TRBV20-1	13	TRBJ1-2	TGCAGTGCTAGAGCGCCCCTGGAATATGGCTACACCTTC	CSARAPLEYGYTF
NA	many	TRBV30	14	TRBJ1-5	TGTGCCTGGGATGGGGGTTCCCACAATCAGCCCCAGCATTTT	CAWDGGSHNQPQHF
NA	many	TRBV4-3	15	TRBJ1-1	TGCGCCAGCAGCCAAGTATATCCCTCGAACACTGAAGCTTTCTTT	CASSQVYPSNTEAFF
NA	few	TRBV7-2	14	TRBJ1-5	TGTGCCAGCAGCTTCGCGGCAGGGGATCAGCCCCAGCATTTT	CASSFAAGDQPQHF
NA	many	TRBV5-1	10	TRBJ2-5	TGCGCCAGCAGTGCCGAGACCCAGTACTTC	CASSAETQYF
TRBD2	many	TRBV4-3	19	TRBJ2-3	TGCGCCAGCAGCCAAGATGGCCCCTATAGCGGGGGGGGCACAGATACGCAGTATTTT	CASSQDGPYSGGGTDTQYF
TRBD1	NA	TRBV12-3/TRBV12-4	13	TRBJ1-4	TGTGCCAGCAAAGGGACAGGGGACGAAAAACTGTTTTTT	CASKGTGDEKLFF
NA	NA	TRBV15	15	TRBJ2-5	TGTGCCACCAGCAGAGGATCGTCGGCCCAAGAGACCCAGTACTTC	CATSRGSSAQETQYF
TRBD2	many	TRBV4-3	19	TRBJ2-4	TGCGCCAGCAGCCAAGAAGGACTAGCGGGGGCGCTAGCCAAAAACATTCAGTACTTC	CASSQEGLAGALAKNIQYF
NA	NA	TRBV7-2	15	TRBJ2-1	TGTGCCAGCAGCGTAGACAGGGAGGTAGGGAATGAGCAGTTCTTC	CASSVDREVGNEQFF
TRBD1	many	TRBV6-5	14	TRBJ2-7	TGTGCCAGCAGTCCGGGACAGGGTTATGGCGAGCAGTACTTC	CASSPGQGYGEQYF
NA	many	TRBV6-6	15	TRBJ1-5	TGTGCCAGCATCCTTGGGGTGGCGGGCAATCAGCCCCAGCATTTT	CASILGVAGNQPQHF
NA	few	TRBV12-3/TRBV12-4	14	TRBJ1-6	TGTGCCAGCACCACGTATGGGGCGAATTCACCCCTCCACTTT	CASTTYGANSPLHF
TRBD2	many	TRBV20-1	15	TRBJ2-5	TGCAGTGCTAGAGGTAGCGGGGGGGGTCAAGAGACCCAGTACTTC	CSARGSGGGQETQYF
NA	many	TRBV29-1	13	TRBJ2-7	TGCAGCGTTGAAGCTCGGGGCCAGGGGGAGCAGTACTTC	CSVEARGQGEQYF
NA	many	TRBV7-9	14	TRBJ1-4	TGTGCCAGCAGCCGGGACTTGGGGGCTGAAAAACTGTTTTTT	CASSRDLGAEKLFF
NA	many	TRBV6-1	18	TRBJ2-7	TGTGCCAGCAGTGAATTGATCGGAGGGGGAACGCGCTCCTACGAGCAGTACTTC	CASSELIGGGTRSYEQYF
TRBD1	many	TRBV20-1	17	TRBJ2-3	TGCAGTGCCATGGGGACCGCACGGGACAGTAGTACAGATACGCAGTATTTT	CSAMGTARDSSTDTQYF
TRBD1	many	TRBV12-3/TRBV12-4	16	TRBJ1-5	TGTGCCAGCAGTTCGACAGGGTTCGGGAACGATCAGCCCCAGCATTTT	CASSSTGFGNDQPQHF
NA	many	TRBV4-1	13	TRBJ2-1	TGCGCCAGCAGCCAAGTCTTCACCAGCCTAAAGTTCTTC	CASSQVFTSLKFF
NA	many	TRBV7-2	15	TRBJ2-1	TGTGCCAGCAGCCCCCCGTGGGCGGGGCCCGGTGAGCAGTTCTTC	CASSPPWAGPGEQFF
TRBD2	many	TRBV5-4	15	TRBJ2-3	TGTGCCAGCAGCTTGGGACTAGCGGACAGAGATACGCAGTATTTT	CASSLGLADRDTQYF
TRBD1	NA	TRBV4-3	20	TRBJ1-6	TGCGCCAGCAGCCGAGCTCTGGGACAGGGATCAGGCTCCTATAATTCACCCCTCCACTTT	CASSRALGQGSGSYNSPLHF
TRBD1	many	TRBV6-5	17	TRBJ2-1	TGTGCCAGCAGTTACCGGGGACAGGGATCGGGGTCAGATGAGCAGTTCTTC	CASSYRGQGSGSDEQFF
TRBD2	many	TRBV7-2	16	TRBJ2-3	TGTGCCAGCACCCCAGGCCGACTAGCGGGACTGGATACGCAGTATTTT	CASTPGRLAGLDTQYF
TRBD2	many	TRBV4-1	18	TRBJ2-1	TGCGCCAGCAGCGGGGGACTAGCGGGGGGTAACCCCTACAATGAGCAGTTCTTC	CASSGGLAGGNPYNEQFF
TRBD2	many	TRBV10-3	14	TRBJ2-1	TGTGCCATCAGTGACCCTGGGGGGGACAATGAGCAGTTCTTC	CAISDPGGDNEQFF
NA	many	TRBV6-5	17	TRBJ2-1	TGTGCCAGCAGTTCCCGGGGTGGAGGGGGGATATACAATGAGCAGTTCTTC	CASSSRGGGGIYNEQFF
TRBD2	many	TRBV7-3	15	TRBJ2-7	TGTGCCAGCAGCTCCGATCCGGGGGGGCTTAGCGAGCAGTACTTC	CASSSDPGGLSEQYF
TRBD1	many	TRBV20-1	13	TRBJ1-5	TGCAGTGCTACCCGGGACAGGAATCAGCCCCAGCATTTT	CSATRDRNQPQHF
NA	many	TRBV6-2/TRBV6-3	12	TRBJ1-2	TGTGCCAGCAGTTACGACGGATATGGCTACACCTTC	CASSYDGYGYTF
NA	many	TRBV6-2/TRBV6-3	16	TRBJ1-1	TGTGCCAGCAGCACCCGGAAGGCGGACAGTCCATACTCGGCTTTCTTT	CASSTRKADSPYSAFF
NA	many	TRBV20-1	17	TRBJ1-4	TGCAGTGCTAGAGGGAACAGGGCCGCTGCAACTAATGAAAAACTGTTTTTT	CSARGNRAAATNEKLFF
TRBD2	many	TRBV5-4	15	TRBJ2-1	TGTGCCAGCAGCTCGCAGAAGCGGGGGGTGGATGAGCAGTTCTTC	CASSSQKRGVDEQFF
TRBD2	many	TRBV20-1	15	TRBJ2-3	TGCAGTGCTAGATCGAGTAGCGGGGGAACAGATACGCAGTATTTT	CSARSSSGGTDTQYF
NA	many	TRBV13	13	TRBJ1-1	TGTGCCAGCAGCTTTGGGGAGAACACTGAAGCTTTCTTT	CASSFGENTEAFF
TRBD2	many	TRBV3-1	16	TRBJ2-5	TGTGCCAGCAGCCCCAAGAGCGGGGGGGTAGGAGAGACCCAGTACTTC	CASSPKSGGVGETQYF
NA	many	TRBV19	13	TRBJ1-2	TGTGCCAGTAGTATACCCGGGGAGGATGGCTACACCTTC	CASSIPGEDGYTF
NA	few	TRBV6-5	13	TRBJ2-7	TGTGCCAGCAGCCACCGAAACGGGTTCGAGCAGTACTTC	CASSHRNGFEQYF
NA	NA	TRBV5-6	14	TRBJ1-2	TGTGCCAGCTGCTTGTCTCGGATTAACTATGGCTACACCTTC	CASCLSRINYGYTF
TRBD2	many	TRBV5-1	15	TRBJ2-3	TGCGCCAGCAGCCGAAGCGGGGGGGCCGGAGATACGCAGTATTTT	CASSRSGGAGDTQYF
NA	many	TRBV7-2	13	TRBJ2-1	TGTGCCAGCCGTCCGGTTGGGGTCAATGAGCAGTTCTTC	CASRPVGVNEQFF
NA	many	TRBV5-1	15	TRBJ2-2	TGCGCCAGCAGCTTGGGGACAACGAACACCGGGGAGCTGTTTTTT	CASSLGTTNTGELFF
TRBD1	few	TRBV9	14	TRBJ1-1	TGTGCCAGCAGAGAGGGGGCGTCGAACACTGAAGCTTTCTTT	CASREGASNTEAFF
NA	few	TRBV27	12	TRBJ1-6	TGTGCCAGCAGTTTCGATAATTCACCCCTCCACTTT	CASSFDNSPLHF
NA	many	TRBV7-2	16	TRBJ2-5	TGTGCCAGCAGCCCCCCCGGGGGCCGCGTAGGAGAGACCCAGTACTTC	CASSPPGGRVGETQYF
TRBD1	many	TRBV5-4	16	TRBJ1-2	TGTGCCAGCAGCTCTCTTGGGACAGCAGCTAACTATGGCTACACCTTC	CASSSLGTAANYGYTF
NA	many	TRBV11-2	13	TRBJ2-3	TGTGCCAGCAGCTTAAGTCACACAGATACGCAGTATTTT	CASSLSHTDTQYF
TRBD2	many	TRBV14	16	TRBJ2-3	TGTGCCAGCAGCCAAGTAGTTCGGGGGGAAAAGGGTACGCAGTATTTT	CASSQVVRGEKGTQYF
TRBD1	many	TRBV5-6	15	TRBJ2-2	TGTGCCAGCAGCTTGGGACAGGGGTACACCGGGGAGCTGTTTTTT	CASSLGQGYTGELFF
NA	many	TRBV5-1	15	TRBJ2-5	TGCGCCAGCAGCAACCTCGGGGCGGTCCAAGAGACCCAGTACTTC	CASSNLGAVQETQYF
NA	many	TRBV20-1	13	TRBJ1-1	TGCAGTGCTAGAGTACGGTGGAACACTGAAGCTTTCTTT	CSARVRWNTEAFF
TRBD2	NA	TRBV5-1	18	TRBJ2-2	TGCGCCAGCAGCCCCGCCCTGGGACTAGCTATGAACACCGGGGAGCTGTTTTTT	CASSPALGLAMNTGELFF
NA	many	TRBV15	15	TRBJ1-3	TGTGCCACCAGCAGAGAATCAGGGGCTGGAAACACCATATATTTT	CATSRESGAGNTIYF